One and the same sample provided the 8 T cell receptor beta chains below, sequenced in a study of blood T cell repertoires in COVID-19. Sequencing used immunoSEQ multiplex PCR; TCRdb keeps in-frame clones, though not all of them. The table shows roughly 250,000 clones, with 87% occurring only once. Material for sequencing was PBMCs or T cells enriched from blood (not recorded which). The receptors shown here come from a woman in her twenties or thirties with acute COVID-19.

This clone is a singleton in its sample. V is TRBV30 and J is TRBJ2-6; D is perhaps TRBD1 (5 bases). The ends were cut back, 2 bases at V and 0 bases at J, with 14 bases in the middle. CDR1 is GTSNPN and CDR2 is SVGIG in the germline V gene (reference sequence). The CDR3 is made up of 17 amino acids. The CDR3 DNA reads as TGTGCCTGGAGTTTAACAGGTAGGCCCTCTGGGGCCAACGTCCTGACTTTC. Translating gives CAWSLTGRPSGANVLTF. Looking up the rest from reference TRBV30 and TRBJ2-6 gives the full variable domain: SQTIHQWPATLVQPVGSPLSLECTVEGTSNPNLYWYRQAAGRGLQLLFYSVGIGQISSEVPQNLSASRPQDRQFILSSKKLLLSDSGFYLCAWSLTGRPSGANVLTFGAGSRLTVL.

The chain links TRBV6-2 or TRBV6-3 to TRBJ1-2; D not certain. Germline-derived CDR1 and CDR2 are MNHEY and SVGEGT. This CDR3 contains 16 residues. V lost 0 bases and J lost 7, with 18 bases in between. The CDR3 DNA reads TGTGCCAGCAGTTACTCTGGAGGGTTGACGTCTCGTGGCTACACCTTC. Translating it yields CASSYSGGLTSRGYTF.

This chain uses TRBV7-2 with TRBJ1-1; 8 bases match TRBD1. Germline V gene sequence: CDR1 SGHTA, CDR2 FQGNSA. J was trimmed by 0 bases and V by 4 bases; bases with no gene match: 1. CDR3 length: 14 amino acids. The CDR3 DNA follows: TGTGCCAGCAGCTGGACAGGGTTGAACACTGAAGCTTTCTTT. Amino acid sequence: CASSWTGLNTEAFF.

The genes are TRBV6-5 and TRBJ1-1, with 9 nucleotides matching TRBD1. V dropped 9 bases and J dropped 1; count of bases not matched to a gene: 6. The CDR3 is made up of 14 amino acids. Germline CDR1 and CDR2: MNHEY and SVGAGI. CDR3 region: CASKPGQGNTEAFF. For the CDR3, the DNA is TGTGCCAGTAAGCCGGGACAGGGGAACACTGAAGCTTTCTTT.

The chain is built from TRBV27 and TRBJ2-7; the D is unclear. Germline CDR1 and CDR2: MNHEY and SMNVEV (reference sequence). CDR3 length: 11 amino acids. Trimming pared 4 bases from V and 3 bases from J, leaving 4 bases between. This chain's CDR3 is CASSSGYEQYF. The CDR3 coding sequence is TGTGCCAGCAGTTCAGGCTACGAGCAGTACTTC.

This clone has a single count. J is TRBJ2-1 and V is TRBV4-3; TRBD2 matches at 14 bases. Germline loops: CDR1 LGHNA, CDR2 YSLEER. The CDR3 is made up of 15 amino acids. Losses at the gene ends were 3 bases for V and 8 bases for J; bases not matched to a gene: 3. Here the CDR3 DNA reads TGCGCCAGCAGCCAGGGACTAGCGGGAGTGTATGAGCAGTTCTTC. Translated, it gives CASSQGLAGVYEQFF.

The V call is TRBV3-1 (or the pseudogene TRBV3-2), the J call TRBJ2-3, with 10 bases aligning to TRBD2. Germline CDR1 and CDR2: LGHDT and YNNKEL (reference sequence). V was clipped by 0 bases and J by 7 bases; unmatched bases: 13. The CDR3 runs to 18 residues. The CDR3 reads CASSQDLKEREGRNTQYF. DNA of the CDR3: TGTGCCAGCAGCCAAGATTTAAAAGAGCGGGAGGGCCGGAATACGCAGTATTTT.

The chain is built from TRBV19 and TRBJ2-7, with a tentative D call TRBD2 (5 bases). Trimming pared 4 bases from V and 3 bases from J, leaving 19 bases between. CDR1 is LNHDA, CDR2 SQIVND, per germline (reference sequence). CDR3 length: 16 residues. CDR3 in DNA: TGTGCCAGTAGTAATAACCGTGAACTAGGGAACTACGAGCAGTACTTC. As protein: CASSNNRELGNYEQYF.